This T cell receptor beta chain was documented in a study of T-cell reconstitution after alpha-beta-depleted transplantation in children. Construction of the TCRbeta library involved unique molecular identifiers. In TCRdb, the PCR reads were re-called with MiXCR into one record per CDR3 protein. The repertoire includes some 340,000 distinct CDR3 sequences, approximately 10% of them detected once, and about 2.3% sits in the top ten. This clonotype was detected a few times. CDR3 length: 15 residues. Trimming stripped 0 bases from V and 4 bases from J, with 12 bases between. CDR1 is SGHTA, CDR2 FQGNSA, per germline.

This chain connects TRBV7-2 to TRBJ1-2; D is unclear. This sequence originates from a human donor who donated a stem cell graft to a child with acute lymphoblastic leukemia. Sample: PBMCs from the stem cell graft donor, taken from the stem cell graft. The CDR3 DNA is TGTGCCAGCAGCTTAGCCCTTGAGGGCGGCTATGGCTACACCTTC. It codes for CASSLALEGGYGYTF.